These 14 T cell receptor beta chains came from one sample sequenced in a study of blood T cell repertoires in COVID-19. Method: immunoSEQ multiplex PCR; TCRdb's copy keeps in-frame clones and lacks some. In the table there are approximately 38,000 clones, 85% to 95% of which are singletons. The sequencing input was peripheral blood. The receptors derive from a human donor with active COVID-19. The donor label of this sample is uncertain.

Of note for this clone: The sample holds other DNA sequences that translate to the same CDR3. CDR3 in amino acids: CASSQGSGGRLYEQYF. CDR3 nucleotide sequence: TGTGCCAGCAGCCAGGGGTCAGGGGGTAGGCTGTACGAGCAGTACTTC. V usage is TRBV3-1 (or the pseudogene TRBV3-2) and J usage is TRBJ2-7, with 7 bases matching TRBD1. CDR1 is LGHDT, CDR2 YNNKEL, per germline (reference sequence). The junction had 12 bases not matched to a gene; V was cut back by 3 bases and J by 4 bases. CDR3 length: 16 amino acids.

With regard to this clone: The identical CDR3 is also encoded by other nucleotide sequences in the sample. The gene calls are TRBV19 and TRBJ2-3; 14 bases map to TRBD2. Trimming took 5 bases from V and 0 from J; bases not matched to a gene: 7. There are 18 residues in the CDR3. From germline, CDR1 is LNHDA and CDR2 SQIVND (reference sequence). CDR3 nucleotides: TGTGCCAGTAGTGGGGGACTAGCGGGAGCGCCGAGCACAGATACGCAGTATTTT. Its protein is CASSGGLAGAPSTDTQYF.

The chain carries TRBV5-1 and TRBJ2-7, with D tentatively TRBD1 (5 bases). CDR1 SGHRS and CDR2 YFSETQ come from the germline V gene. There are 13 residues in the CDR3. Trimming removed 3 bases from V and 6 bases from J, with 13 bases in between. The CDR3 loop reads CASSSESRGEQYF. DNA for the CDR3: TGCGCCAGCAGCTCCGAATCTAGGGGCGAGCAGTACTTC.

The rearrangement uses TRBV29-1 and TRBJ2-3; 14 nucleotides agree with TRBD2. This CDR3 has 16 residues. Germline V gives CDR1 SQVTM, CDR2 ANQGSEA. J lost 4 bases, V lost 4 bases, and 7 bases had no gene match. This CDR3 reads CSVVEGLAGVSDTQYF. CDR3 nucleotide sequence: TGCAGCGTTGTTGAGGGACTAGCGGGAGTATCAGATACGCAGTATTTT.

The CDR3 region has the DNA TGCGCCAGCAGCTCTGGACTAGCGGGGGCCCGGGAGACCCAGTACTTC. This gives the protein CASSSGLAGARETQYF. The rearrangement links TRBV5-1 to TRBJ2-5; 13 bases agree with TRBD2. The V segment lost 3 bases and the J segment 5 bases; nucleotides outside the gene matches: 7. The germline CDR1 and CDR2 sequences are SGHRS and YFSETQ. This CDR3 is built from 16 residues.

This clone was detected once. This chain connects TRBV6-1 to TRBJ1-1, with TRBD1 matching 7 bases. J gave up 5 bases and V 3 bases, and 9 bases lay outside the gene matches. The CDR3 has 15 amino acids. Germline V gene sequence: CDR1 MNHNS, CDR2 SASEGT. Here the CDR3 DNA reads TGTGCCAGCAGTGAGCCGACAGGGATGGGAACTGAAGCTTTCTTT. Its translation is CASSEPTGMGTEAFF.

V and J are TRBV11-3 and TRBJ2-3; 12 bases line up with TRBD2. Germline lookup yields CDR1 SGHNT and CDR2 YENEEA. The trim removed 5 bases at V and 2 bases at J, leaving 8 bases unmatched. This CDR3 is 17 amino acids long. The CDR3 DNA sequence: TGTGCCAGCAGCCCGAGGACTAGCGGGGACGACACAGATACGCAGTATTTT. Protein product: CASSPRTSGDDTDTQYF.

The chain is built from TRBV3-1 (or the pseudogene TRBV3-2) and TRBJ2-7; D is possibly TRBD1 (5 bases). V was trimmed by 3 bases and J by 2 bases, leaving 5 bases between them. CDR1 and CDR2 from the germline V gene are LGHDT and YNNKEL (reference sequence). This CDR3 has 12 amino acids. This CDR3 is CASSQTAYEQYF. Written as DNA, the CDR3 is TGTGCCAGCAGCCAGACAGCCTACGAGCAGTACTTC.

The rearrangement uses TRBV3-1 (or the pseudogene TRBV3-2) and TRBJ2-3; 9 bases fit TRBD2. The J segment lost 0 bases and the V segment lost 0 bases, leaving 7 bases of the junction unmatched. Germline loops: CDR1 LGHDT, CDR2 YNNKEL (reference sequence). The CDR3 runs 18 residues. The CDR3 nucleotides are TGTGCCAGCAGCCAAGAGGGGCCTAGCGGGGTGAGCACAGATACGCAGTATTTT. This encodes CASSQEGPSGVSTDTQYF.

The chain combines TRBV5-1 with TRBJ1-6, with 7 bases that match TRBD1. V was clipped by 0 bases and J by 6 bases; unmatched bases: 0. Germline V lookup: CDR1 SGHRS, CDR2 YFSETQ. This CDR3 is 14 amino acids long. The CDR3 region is CASSLGQGNSPLHF. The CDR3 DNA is TGCGCCAGCAGCTTGGGACAGGGTAATTCACCCCTCCACTTT.

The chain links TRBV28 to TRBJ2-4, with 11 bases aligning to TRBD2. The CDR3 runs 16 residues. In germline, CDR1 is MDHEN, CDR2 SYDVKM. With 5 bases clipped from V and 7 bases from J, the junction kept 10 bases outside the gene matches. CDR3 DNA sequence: TGTGCCAGCAGTGGTAAACTAGCGGGAGTTACGAACATTCAGTACTTC. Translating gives CASSGKLAGVTNIQYF.

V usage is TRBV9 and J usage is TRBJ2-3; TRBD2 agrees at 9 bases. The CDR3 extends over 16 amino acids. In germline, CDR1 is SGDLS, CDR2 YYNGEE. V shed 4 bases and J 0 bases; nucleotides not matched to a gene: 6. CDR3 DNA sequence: TGTGCCAGCAGCACCCGACTAGCGGCTAGCACAGATACGCAGTATTTT. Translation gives CASSTRLAASTDTQYF.

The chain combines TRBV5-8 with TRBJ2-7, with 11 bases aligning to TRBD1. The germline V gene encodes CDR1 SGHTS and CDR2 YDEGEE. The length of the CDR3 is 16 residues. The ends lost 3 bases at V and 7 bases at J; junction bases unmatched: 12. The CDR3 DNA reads TGTGCCAGCAGCTCTGACGGACAGGGGGCTTTTTGGGAGCAGTACTTC. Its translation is CASSSDGQGAFWEQYF.

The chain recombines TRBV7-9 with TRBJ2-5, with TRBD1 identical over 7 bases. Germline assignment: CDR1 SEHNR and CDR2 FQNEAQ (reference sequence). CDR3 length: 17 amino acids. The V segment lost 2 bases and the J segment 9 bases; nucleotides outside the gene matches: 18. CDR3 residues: CASSLSRAVTGDVAQYF. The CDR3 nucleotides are TGTGCCAGCAGCTTATCTCGGGCGGTAACAGGGGATGTAGCCCAGTACTTC.